This TCR beta chain was retrieved from a study of blood T cell repertoires in COVID-19. Turning to the study itself: Sources were T cells, B-cell-depleted T cells, or PBMCs; the material itself was cDNA or gDNA.

Source study methods: Amplifying reference gene primers gave estimates of nucleated cell counts. Produced via immunoSEQ multiplex PCR; TCRdb's table is partial and in-frame only. V, J and clone size are those of that table, while D and trimming were read from the DNA. The profile shows roughly 120,000 clones, 80% to 85% of them singletons. The CDR3 consists of 14 residues. V dropped 5 bases and J dropped 3 bases, with 14 bases sitting between them. Germline V gene lookup returns CDR1 MNHEY and CDR2 SVGAGI. The rearrangement joins TRBV6-5 to TRBJ2-7; a possible D gene is TRBD2 (6 bases). Sequencing input: peripheral blood. The origin of this receptor is a man aged 65-85 years with acute or convalescent COVID-19. CDR3 in DNA: TGTGCCAGCAGTATCTCCGGGACTTACTACGAGCAGTACTTC. Translation: CASSISGTYYEQYF.